This paragraph reports one T cell receptor beta chain. These data originate in a study of blood T cell repertoires in COVID-19. On the study more broadly: The United States, Italy and Spain supplied acute and convalescent COVID-19 samples. Sources were T cells, B-cell-depleted T cells, or PBMCs; the material itself was cDNA or gDNA.

Authors' methods: Counts of nucleated cells, estimated from reference gene primer amplification, were obtained. This table comes from immunoSEQ multiplex PCR, and its TCRdb copy is limited to in-frame clones, with some not included. The DNA was the basis for D and trimming; V, J and clone size are from that table. The data contain 250,000 or so clones, just over 85% of them singletons. The sequence derives from a woman aged 25 to 45 with active or convalescent COVID-19. The sequenced sample consisted of peripheral blood.

The CDR3 DNA reads as TGTGCCAGCAGCTTAGCAGGGACAAGCTCCTACGAGCAGTACTTC. It is translated as CASSLAGTSSYEQYF. The chain joins TRBV7-2 to TRBJ2-7, with D possibly TRBD1 on 6 matching bases. The germline V gene has CDR1 SGHTA and CDR2 FQGNSA. CDR3 length: 15 amino acids. Trimming left V 0 bases short and J 0 bases short, with 9 bases between.